Shown below are 21 T cell receptor beta chains from a single sample sequenced in a study of OX40 agonist ivuxolimab in advanced cancers. Sequencing used immunoSEQ multiplex PCR; TCRdb keeps in-frame clones, though not all of them. The top ten hold roughly 21% of the sample, which has 25,000 to 35,000 clones, roughly 80% seen once. This specimen consisted of CD4+ or CD8+ T cells sorted from blood, obtained in a trial of the OX40 agonist ivuxolimab. These receptors came from an adult with an advanced solid tumor such as melanoma, head and neck, liver or kidney cancer.

This clone was observed once. This chain links TRBV21-1 with TRBJ1-5; the table names TRBD1, a call not compared with the DNA. TRBV21-1 is a listed pseudogene. This CDR3 has 19 residues. The CDR3 DNA reads as TGTGCCAGCAGCAAACTTCGGGGACAGGAAGGATTAGGGAATCAGCCCCAGCATTTT. Translated: CASSKLRGQEGLGNQPQHF.

This clone was counted only a few times. The chain couples TRBV28 to TRBJ2-2, with TRBD2 identical over 7 bases. V lost 9 bases to trimming and J lost 0 bases; unmatched junction nucleotides: 4. The CDR3 sequence is 14 residues long. Germline V lookup: CDR1 MDHEN, CDR2 SYDVKM. The CDR3 region has the DNA TGTGCCAGTCTGAGCGGGACGAACACCGGGGAGCTGTTTTTT. Its protein product is CASLSGTNTGELFF.

A few counts support this clone. V usage is TRBV6-5 and J usage is TRBJ2-1; 7 positions agree with TRBD2. Germline lookup yields CDR1 MNHEY and CDR2 SVGAGI. CDR3 size: 15 residues. V gave up 0 bases and J gave up 4 bases; unmatched junction bases: 3. The DNA of the CDR3 is TGTGCCAGCAGTTACTCTAGCGGGTTTTACAATGAGCAGTTCTTC. It specifies CASSYSSGFYNEQFF.

The chain employs TRBV2 and TRBJ2-7, with D maybe TRBD2 (7 bases). The CDR3 spans 14 residues. With 2 bases removed from V and 3 bases from J, the gap between germline ends came to 11 bases. Germline-derived CDR1 and CDR2 are SNHLY and FYNNEI. The CDR3 sequence: CASSETGGFYEQYF. In nucleotides, the CDR3 is TGTGCCAGCAGTGAAACGGGGGGCTTCTACGAGCAGTACTTC.

Comments on this clone: The junction departs from the called germline gene at one end, perhaps through a read error. The chain joins TRBV19 to TRBJ1-6, with D perhaps matching TRBD1 (6 bases). This CDR3 is 12 amino acids long. Germline-derived CDR1 and CDR2 are LNHDA and SQIVND (reference sequence). CDR3 sequence: CASSSGGLNRPF. The CDR3 DNA reads TGTGCCAGTAGTAGCGGGGGCCTCAACCGCCCGTTT.

The chain uses TRBV5-1 and TRBJ2-7, with TRBD1 matching over 8 bases. From germline, CDR1 is SGHRS and CDR2 YFSETQ. Trimming cost V 4 bases and J 5 bases; bases outside gene matches: 11. The CDR3 has 15 residues. The CDR3 DNA is TGCGCCAGCAGCGGGAGGTCAGGGGGCGAAAACGAGCAGTACTTC. Its protein product is CASSGRSGGENEQYF. Drawing the rest from reference TRBV5-1 and TRBJ2-7, the complete variable domain is KAGVTQTPRYLIKTRGQQVTLSCSPISGHRSVSWYQQTPGQGLQFLFEYFSETQRNKGNFPGRFSGRQFSNSRSEMNVSTLELGDSALYLCASSGRSGGENEQYFGPGTRLTVT.

The chain has TRBV5-4 and TRBJ1-2; a possible D gene is TRBD1 (5 bases). This CDR3 is built from 13 residues. Germline V CDR1 and CDR2: SGHNT, YYREEE (reference sequence). Trimming shortened V by 0 bases and J by 2 bases, and 5 bases separated the two germline ends. The CDR3, as DNA: TGTGCCAGCAGCTTGGAGGGGAACTATGGCTACACCTTC. Translating it yields CASSLEGNYGYTF.

The chain joins TRBV2 to TRBJ2-7, with D uncertain. V was clipped by 7 bases and J by 8 bases, with 18 bases between them. CDR1 and CDR2 (germline): SNHLY, FYNNEI. This CDR3 spans 13 amino acids. CDR3 DNA sequence: TGTGCCAGCAAAAGACCCCCTGCTTCCAAGCAGTACTTC. Its translation: CASKRPPASKQYF.

The V call is TRBV28, the J call TRBJ2-7; 8 bases are a match to TRBD2. Trimming cost V 7 bases and J 0 bases; bases outside gene matches: 14. The CDR3 length is 17 residues. The germline gives CDR1 MDHEN, CDR2 SYDVKM. In nucleotides, the CDR3 is TGTGCCAGCACCCCTGGGGCTAGCGGGTACGGCTCCTACGAGCAGTACTTC. As protein: CASTPGASGYGSYEQYF.

The rearrangement links TRBV29-1 to TRBJ1-2; D gene unclear. Germline V gene lookup returns CDR1 SQVTM and CDR2 ANQGSEA. V was pared by 0 bases and J by 1 base, with 6 bases between. The CDR3 runs to 13 residues. The CDR3 reads CSVEDKYNYGYTF. The CDR3, as DNA: TGCAGCGTTGAAGATAAGTATAACTATGGCTACACCTTC.

The chain recombines TRBV6-1 with TRBJ2-7; TRBD2 matches at 10 bases. In germline, CDR1 is MNHNS, CDR2 SASEGT. CDR3 length: 15 amino acids. J was trimmed by 0 bases and V by 1 base; bases with no gene match: 0. CDR3 sequence reads: CASSEGTSGSYEQYF. In DNA, the CDR3 is TGTGCCAGCAGTGAAGGGACTAGCGGCTCCTACGAGCAGTACTTC.

The chain recombines TRBV7-9 with TRBJ2-7, with a tentative D call TRBD1 (5 bases). The V end lost 8 bases, the J end lost 1 base, and 21 bases lay between the germline ends. Germline lookup yields CDR1 SEHNR and CDR2 FQNEAQ (reference sequence). This CDR3 spans 16 amino acids. The CDR3 DNA is TGTGCCAGCGGCCTAAGTTCAGGGATCGGTTCCTACGAGCAGTACTTC. It is translated as CASGLSSGIGSYEQYF.

The rearrangement uses TRBV9 and TRBJ2-3; TRBD1 aligns across 7 bases. Germline CDR1 is SGDLS and CDR2 is YYNGEE. V gave up 0 bases and J gave up 6 bases; unmatched junction bases: 10. The CDR3 is 16 amino acids. CDR3 sequence (DNA): TGTGCCAGCAGCGTAGAAGAGACAGGGTTAGGGGATACGCAGTATTTT. Translated: CASSVEETGLGDTQYF. The full variable domain, rest sourced from reference TRBV9 and TRBJ2-3, is DSGVTQTPKHLITATGQRVTLRCSPRSGDLSVYWYQQSLDQGLQFLIQYYNGEERAKGNILERFSAQQFPDLHSELNLSSLELGDSALYFCASSVEETGLGDTQYFGPGTRLTVL.

The chain employs TRBV9 and TRBJ2-3; D gene uncertain. V gave up 3 bases and J gave up 1 base, with 6 bases separating them. CDR1 SGDLS and CDR2 YYNGEE come from the germline V gene. CDR3 length: 13 amino acids. The CDR3 DNA sequence: TGTGCCAGCAGCGATAGGGGCACAGATACGCAGTATTTT. Protein sequence: CASSDRGTDTQYF.

The chain carries TRBV9 and TRBJ2-7; 11 nucleotides agree with TRBD1. The CDR3 sequence is 14 residues long. The germline V gene encodes CDR1 SGDLS and CDR2 YYNGEE. With V trimmed by 3 bases and J by 5 bases, 4 bases remained unmatched. CDR3 amino acids: CASSGDRGLDEQYF. The CDR3 DNA follows: TGTGCCAGCAGCGGGGACAGGGGGTTGGACGAGCAGTACTTC.

V usage is TRBV7-9 and J usage is TRBJ2-1; D call uncertain. V gave up 5 bases and J gave up 7 bases, with 18 bases separating them. The CDR3 has 15 amino acids. The V gene's germline CDR1 is SEHNR and CDR2 FQNEAQ (reference sequence). CDR3 nucleotide sequence: TGTGCCAGCAGCGCCGAAGGCCCCACCAGGAATGAGCAGTTCTTC. This translates into CASSAEGPTRNEQFF.

The V call is TRBV27, the J call TRBJ2-7; 11 bases match TRBD1. V gave up 4 bases and J gave up 4 bases; unmatched junction bases: 15. The length of the CDR3 is 18 residues. Looked up from germline, CDR1 is MNHEY and CDR2 is SMNVEV (reference sequence). The CDR3 DNA reads TGTGCCAGCAGTTCTTTTGTCTTCCGGGACAGGGGGACTTACGAGCAGTACTTC. Translating it yields CASSSFVFRDRGTYEQYF.

The chain carries TRBV2 and TRBJ2-7; 11 bases are shared with TRBD2. V shed 4 bases, J shed 3 bases, and the junction held 2 bases outside the gene matches. Per the germline V gene, CDR1 is SNHLY and CDR2 is FYNNEI. The CDR3 runs to 14 residues. The CDR3 spells CASSVLAGDYEQYF. CDR3 in DNA: TGTGCCAGCAGTGTACTAGCGGGGGACTACGAGCAGTACTTC.

The rearrangement uses TRBV27 and TRBJ1-1; 7 bases align to TRBD1. The trim removed 2 bases at V and 0 bases at J, leaving 6 bases unmatched. This CDR3 contains 16 residues. CDR1 MNHEY and CDR2 SMNVEV come from the germline V gene (reference sequence). CDR3 residues: CASSLGQERMNTEAFF. CDR3 nucleotide sequence: TGTGCCAGCAGTTTAGGACAGGAGAGAATGAACACTGAAGCTTTCTTT.

This clone turned up a few times. V usage is TRBV6-4 and J usage is TRBJ2-6; TRBD1 matches at 9 bases. The germline CDR1 and CDR2 sequences are MRHNA and SNTAGT. The ends lost 6 bases at V and 3 bases at J; junction bases unmatched: 6. The CDR3 extends over 16 amino acids. In DNA form, the CDR3 reads TGTGCCAGCAGCGGGACAGGGTCTGGTGGGGCCAACGTCCTGACTTTC. This gives the protein CASSGTGSGGANVLTF.

This clone was seen only once. The chain has TRBV27 and TRBJ2-1; TRBD2 aligns across 10 bases. The CDR3 has 17 amino acids. The ends lost 0 bases at V and 1 base at J; junction bases unmatched: 3. Germline V gives CDR1 MNHEY, CDR2 SMNVEV (reference sequence). The CDR3 loop is CASSLSLAGGSYNEQFF. For the CDR3, the DNA is TGTGCCAGCAGTTTATCCTTAGCGGGGGGTTCCTACAATGAGCAGTTCTTC.